Following are 8 T cell receptor beta chains from one sample sequenced in a study of blood T cell repertoires in COVID-19. Produced via immunoSEQ multiplex PCR; TCRdb's table is partial and in-frame only. The sample consists of roughly 42,000 clones, roughly 85% of them appearing once. The sample was peripheral blood. Receptors originate from an older woman in a cohort sampled during active COVID-19.

The chain's CDR3 is CASDRTSGSYNEQFF. CDR3 DNA: TGTGCCAGCGATAGGACTAGCGGTTCCTACAATGAGCAGTTCTTC. This rearrangement joins TRBV5-5 to TRBJ2-1, with 10 nucleotides matching TRBD2. V was pared by 7 bases and J by 1 base, with 5 bases of the junction left unmatched. The CDR3 spans 15 residues. CDR1 is SGHKS, CDR2 YYEKEE, per germline (reference sequence).

The chain links TRBV6-1 to TRBJ1-2, with D perhaps TRBD1 (5 bases). The CDR3 has 14 residues. The V gene lost 1 base and the J gene lost 7 bases, with 13 bases spanning the gap. The germline gives CDR1 MNHNS, CDR2 SASEGT. The CDR3 loop reads CASSEVTGVPGYTF. CDR3 sequence (DNA): TGTGCCAGCAGTGAAGTAACAGGAGTCCCTGGCTACACCTTC.

This chain joins TRBV11-2 and TRBJ2-2; 12 nucleotides line up with TRBD2. Germline CDR1 is SGHAT and CDR2 is FQNNGV. J was trimmed by 7 bases and V by 7 bases; bases with no gene match: 7. CDR3 length equals 15 residues. The CDR3 DNA reads as TGTGCCAGCATCAGGACTAGCGGGAAGGTCGGGGAGCTGTTTTTT. Protein: CASIRTSGKVGELFF.

The chain is built from TRBV19 and TRBJ1-2, with TRBD1 matching 7 bases. Germline CDR1 and CDR2: LNHDA and SQIVND (reference sequence). The CDR3 is made up of 17 amino acids. V lost 5 bases, J lost 4 bases, and 16 bases stayed unmatched. In nucleotides, the CDR3 is TGTGCCAGTAGTCCCCGACAGGGAAGTACGAGGGGCTATGGCTACACCTTC. Residues: CASSPRQGSTRGYGYTF.

This clone is labeled as medium-sized. V usage is TRBV18 and J usage is TRBJ1-6, with D possibly TRBD1 on 5 matching bases. The CDR3 has 14 residues. Germline V gene sequence: CDR1 KGHSH, CDR2 LQKENI. The V gene lost 6 bases and the J gene lost 6 bases, with 12 bases spanning the gap. CDR3 residues: CASSERQSNSPLHF. The CDR3 DNA follows: TGTGCCAGCTCCGAAAGACAGAGTAATTCACCCCTCCACTTT.

This clone came up once. The CDR3 nucleotides read TGCAGCGCAAGTGGCGACCTATATACGGGGAGGGCCTACAATGAGCAGTTCTTC. It is translated as CSASGDLYTGRAYNEQFF. The rearrangement joins TRBV20-1 to TRBJ2-1, with 7 bases that match TRBD2. The CDR3 totals 18 residues. Germline V gene lookup returns CDR1 DFQATT and CDR2 SNEGSKA (reference sequence).

The table lists this clone with a count of one. This sequence joins TRBV29-1 and TRBJ2-5; TRBD2 aligns across 8 bases. CDR3 size: 14 residues. Germline values: CDR1 SQVTM, CDR2 ANQGSEA. Trimming removed 2 bases from V and 0 bases from J; junction bases left unmatched: 2. The CDR3 DNA reads as TGCAGCGTTGAACCTAGCGGGTACCAAGAGACCCAGTACTTC. It is translated as CSVEPSGYQETQYF.

The V gene is TRBV4-2, the J gene TRBJ1-1, with D possibly TRBD1 on 6 matching bases. CDR3 length: 12 residues. Germline CDR1 reads LGHNA; CDR2 reads YNFKEQ. Trimming took off 1 base at V and 8 bases at J, with 8 bases between the two ends. Here the CDR3 reads CASSQGDREAFF. CDR3 nucleotides: TGTGCCAGCAGCCAAGGAGACAGGGAAGCTTTCTTT.